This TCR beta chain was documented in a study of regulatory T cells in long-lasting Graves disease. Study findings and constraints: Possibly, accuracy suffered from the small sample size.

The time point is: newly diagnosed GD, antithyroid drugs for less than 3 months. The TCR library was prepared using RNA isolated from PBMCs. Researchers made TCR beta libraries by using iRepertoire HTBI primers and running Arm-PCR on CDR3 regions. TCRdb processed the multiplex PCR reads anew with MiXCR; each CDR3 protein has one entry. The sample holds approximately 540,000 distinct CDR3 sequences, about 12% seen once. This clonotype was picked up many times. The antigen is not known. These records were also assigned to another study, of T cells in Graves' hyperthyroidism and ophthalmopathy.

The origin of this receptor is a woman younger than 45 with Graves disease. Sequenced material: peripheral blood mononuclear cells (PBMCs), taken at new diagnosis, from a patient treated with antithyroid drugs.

The CDR3 loop reads CASSSRAGTGVYGYTF. The DNA for the CDR3 is TGTGCCAGCAGCTCAAGAGCCGGGACAGGGGTCTATGGCTACACCTTC. The chain uses TRBV7-2 and TRBJ1-2; 10 bases match TRBD1. The CDR3 totals 16 residues. J was trimmed by 4 bases and V by 4 bases; bases with no gene match: 9. CDR1 is SGHTA, CDR2 FQGNSA, per germline.